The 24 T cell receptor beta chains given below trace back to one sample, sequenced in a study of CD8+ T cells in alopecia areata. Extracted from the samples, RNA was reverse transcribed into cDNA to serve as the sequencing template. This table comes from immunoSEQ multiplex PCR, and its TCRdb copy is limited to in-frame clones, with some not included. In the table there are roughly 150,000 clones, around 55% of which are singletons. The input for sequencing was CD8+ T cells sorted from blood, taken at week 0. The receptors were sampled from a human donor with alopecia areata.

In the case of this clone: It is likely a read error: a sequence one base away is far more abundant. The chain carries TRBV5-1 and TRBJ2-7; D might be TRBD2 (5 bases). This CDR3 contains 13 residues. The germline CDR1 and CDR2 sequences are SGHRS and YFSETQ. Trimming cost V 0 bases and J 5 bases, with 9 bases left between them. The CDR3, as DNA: TGCGCCAGCAGCTTGGTCCCGAGGGACGAGCAGTACTTC. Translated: CASSLVPRDEQYF.

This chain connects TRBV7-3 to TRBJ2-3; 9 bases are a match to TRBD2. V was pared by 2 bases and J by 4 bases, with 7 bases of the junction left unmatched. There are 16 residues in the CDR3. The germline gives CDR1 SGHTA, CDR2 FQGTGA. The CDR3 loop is CASSLDGGGAPDTQYF. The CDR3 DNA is TGTGCCAGCAGCTTAGATGGCGGGGGGGCCCCAGATACGCAGTATTTT.

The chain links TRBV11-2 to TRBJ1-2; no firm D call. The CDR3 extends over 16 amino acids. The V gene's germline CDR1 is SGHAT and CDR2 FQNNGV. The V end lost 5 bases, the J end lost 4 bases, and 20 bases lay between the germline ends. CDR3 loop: CASSRYLQRNIYGYTF. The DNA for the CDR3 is TGTGCCAGCAGCCGCTATCTTCAACGGAACATCTATGGCTACACCTTC.

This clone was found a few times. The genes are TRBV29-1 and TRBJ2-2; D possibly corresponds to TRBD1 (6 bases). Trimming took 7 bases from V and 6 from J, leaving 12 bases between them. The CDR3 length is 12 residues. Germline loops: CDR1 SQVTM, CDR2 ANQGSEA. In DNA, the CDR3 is TGCAGCGCCCCAGGGGACGCCGGGGAGCTGTTTTTT. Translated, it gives CSAPGDAGELFF.

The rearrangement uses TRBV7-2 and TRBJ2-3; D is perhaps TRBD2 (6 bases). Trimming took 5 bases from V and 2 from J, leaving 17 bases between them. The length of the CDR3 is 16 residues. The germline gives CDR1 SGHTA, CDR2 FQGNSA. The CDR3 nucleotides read TGTGCCAGCAGCCGTTTTGGCGGGGCGATCACAGATACGCAGTATTTT. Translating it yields CASSRFGGAITDTQYF. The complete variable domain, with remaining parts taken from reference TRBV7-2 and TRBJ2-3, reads GAGVSQSPSNKVTEKGKDVELRCDPISGHTALYWYRQSLGQGLEFLIYFQGNSAPDKSGLPSDRFSAERTGGSVSTLTIQRTQQEDSAVYLCASSRFGGAITDTQYFGPGTRLTVL.

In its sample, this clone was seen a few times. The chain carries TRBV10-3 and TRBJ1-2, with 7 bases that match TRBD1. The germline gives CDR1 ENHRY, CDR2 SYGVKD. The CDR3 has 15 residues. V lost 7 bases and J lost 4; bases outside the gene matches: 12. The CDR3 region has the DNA TGTGCCATCACGGGACAGAACTCGGAAGGCTATGGCTACACCTTC. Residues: CAITGQNSEGYGYTF.

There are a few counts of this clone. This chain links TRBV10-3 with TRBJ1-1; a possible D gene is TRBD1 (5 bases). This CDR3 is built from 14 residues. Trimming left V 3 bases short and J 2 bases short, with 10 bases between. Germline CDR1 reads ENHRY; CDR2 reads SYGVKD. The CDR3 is CAISDRDVNTEAFF. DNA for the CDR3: TGTGCCATCAGTGACAGGGACGTAAACACTGAAGCTTTCTTT.

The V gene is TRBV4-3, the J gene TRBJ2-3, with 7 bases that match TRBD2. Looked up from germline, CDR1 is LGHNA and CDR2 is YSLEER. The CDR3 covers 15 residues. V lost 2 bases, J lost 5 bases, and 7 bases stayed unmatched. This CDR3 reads CASSQLYSGGDTQYF. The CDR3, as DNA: TGCGCCAGCAGCCAACTTTATTCGGGGGGAGATACGCAGTATTTT.

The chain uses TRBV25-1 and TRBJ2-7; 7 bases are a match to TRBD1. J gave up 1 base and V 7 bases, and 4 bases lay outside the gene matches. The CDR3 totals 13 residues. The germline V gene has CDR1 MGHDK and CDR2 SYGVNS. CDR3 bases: TGTGCCAGCACCCCGGGACAGTCCTACGAGCAGTACTTC. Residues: CASTPGQSYEQYF.

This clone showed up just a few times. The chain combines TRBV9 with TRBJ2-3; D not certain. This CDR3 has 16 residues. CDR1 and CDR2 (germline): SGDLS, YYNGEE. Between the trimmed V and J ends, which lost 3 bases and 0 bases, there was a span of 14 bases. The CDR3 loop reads CASSASWGSSTDTQYF. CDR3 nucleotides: TGTGCCAGCAGCGCGTCTTGGGGATCTAGCACAGATACGCAGTATTTT.

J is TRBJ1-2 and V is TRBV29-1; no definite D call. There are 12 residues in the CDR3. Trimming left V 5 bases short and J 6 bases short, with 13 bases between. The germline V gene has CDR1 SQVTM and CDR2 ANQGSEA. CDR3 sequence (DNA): TGCAGCGTTCCAGGTTTCCCCGATGGCTACACCTTC. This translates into CSVPGFPDGYTF.

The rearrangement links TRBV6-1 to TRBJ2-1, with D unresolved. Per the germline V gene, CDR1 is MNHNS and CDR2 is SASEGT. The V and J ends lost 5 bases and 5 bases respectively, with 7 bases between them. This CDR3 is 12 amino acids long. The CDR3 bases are TGTGCCAGCAGTTTGCCTGACAATGAGCAGTTCTTC. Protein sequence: CASSLPDNEQFF.

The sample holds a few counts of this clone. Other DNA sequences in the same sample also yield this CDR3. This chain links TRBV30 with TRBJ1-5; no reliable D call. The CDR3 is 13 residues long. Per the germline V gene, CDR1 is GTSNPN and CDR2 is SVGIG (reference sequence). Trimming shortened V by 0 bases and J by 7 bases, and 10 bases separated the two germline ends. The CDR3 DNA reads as TGTGCCTGGAGTGTATCAGGTGGGCAGCCCCAGCATTTT. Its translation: CAWSVSGGQPQHF.

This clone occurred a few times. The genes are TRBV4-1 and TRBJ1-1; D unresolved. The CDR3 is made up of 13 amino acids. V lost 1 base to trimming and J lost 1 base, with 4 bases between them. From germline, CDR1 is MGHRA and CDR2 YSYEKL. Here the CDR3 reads CASSQVGNTEAFF. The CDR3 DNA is TGCGCCAGCAGCCAAGTCGGGAACACTGAAGCTTTCTTT.

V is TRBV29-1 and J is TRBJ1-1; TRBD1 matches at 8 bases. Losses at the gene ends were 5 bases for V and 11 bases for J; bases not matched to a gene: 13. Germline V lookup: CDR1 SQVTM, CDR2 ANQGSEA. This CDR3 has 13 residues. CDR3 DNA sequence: TGCAGCGTTTGGACAGGGCCACAAGGGTTCGCTTTCTTT. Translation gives CSVWTGPQGFAFF.

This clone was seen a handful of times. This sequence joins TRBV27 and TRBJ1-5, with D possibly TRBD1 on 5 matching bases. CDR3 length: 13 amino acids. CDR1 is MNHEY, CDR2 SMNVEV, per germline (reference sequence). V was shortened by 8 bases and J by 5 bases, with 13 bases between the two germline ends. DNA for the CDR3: TGTGCCAGCCGTGGAGGGGCTCATCAGCCCCAGCATTTT. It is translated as CASRGGAHQPQHF.

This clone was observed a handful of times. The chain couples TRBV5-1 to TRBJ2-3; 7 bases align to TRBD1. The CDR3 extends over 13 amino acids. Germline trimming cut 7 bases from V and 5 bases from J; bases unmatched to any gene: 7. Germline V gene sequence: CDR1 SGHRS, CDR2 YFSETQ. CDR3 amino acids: CASLDRDQDTQYF. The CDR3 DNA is TGCGCCAGCCTTGACAGGGATCAAGATACGCAGTATTTT.

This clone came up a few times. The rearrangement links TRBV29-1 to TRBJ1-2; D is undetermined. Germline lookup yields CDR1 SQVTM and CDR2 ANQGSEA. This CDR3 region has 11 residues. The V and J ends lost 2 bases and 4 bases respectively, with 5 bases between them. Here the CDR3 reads CSVEQIYGYTF. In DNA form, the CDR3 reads TGCAGCGTTGAACAGATCTATGGCTACACCTTC.

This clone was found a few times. The CDR3 sequence: CASSFQGLDGYTF. The CDR3 DNA reads TGTGCCAGCAGCTTCCAGGGTCTCGATGGCTACACCTTC. This chain connects TRBV13 to TRBJ1-2; TRBD1 might be the D (5 bases). Germline V lookup: CDR1 PRHDT, CDR2 FYEKMQ (reference sequence). V lost 3 bases, J lost 6 bases, and 11 bases lay in between. The CDR3 contains 13 residues.

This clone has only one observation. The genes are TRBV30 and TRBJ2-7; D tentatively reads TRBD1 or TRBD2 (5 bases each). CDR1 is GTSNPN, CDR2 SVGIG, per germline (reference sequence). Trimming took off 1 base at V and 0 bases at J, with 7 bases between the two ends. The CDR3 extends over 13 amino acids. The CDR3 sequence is CAWSDGTSYEQYF. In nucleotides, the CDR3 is TGTGCCTGGAGTGACGGGACCTCCTACGAGCAGTACTTC.

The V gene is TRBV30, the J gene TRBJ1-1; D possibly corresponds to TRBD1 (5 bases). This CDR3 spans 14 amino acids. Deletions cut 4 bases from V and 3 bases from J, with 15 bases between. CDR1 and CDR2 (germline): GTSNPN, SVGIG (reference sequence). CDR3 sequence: CAWKWGVKDTEAFF. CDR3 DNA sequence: TGTGCCTGGAAATGGGGGGTGAAGGACACTGAAGCTTTCTTT.

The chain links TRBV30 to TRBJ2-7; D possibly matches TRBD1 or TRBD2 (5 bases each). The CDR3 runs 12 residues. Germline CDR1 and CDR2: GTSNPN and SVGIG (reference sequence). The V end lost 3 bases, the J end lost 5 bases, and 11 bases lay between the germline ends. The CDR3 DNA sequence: TGTGCCTGGAGACCCCAGGGAGACGAGCAGTACTTC. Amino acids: CAWRPQGDEQYF.

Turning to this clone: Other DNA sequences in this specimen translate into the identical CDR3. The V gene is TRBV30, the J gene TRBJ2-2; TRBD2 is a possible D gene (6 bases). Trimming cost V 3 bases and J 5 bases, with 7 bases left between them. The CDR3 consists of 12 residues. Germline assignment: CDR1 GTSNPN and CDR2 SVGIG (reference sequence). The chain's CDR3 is CAWRAGTGELFF. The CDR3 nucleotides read TGTGCCTGGAGGGCGGGGACCGGGGAGCTGTTTTTT.

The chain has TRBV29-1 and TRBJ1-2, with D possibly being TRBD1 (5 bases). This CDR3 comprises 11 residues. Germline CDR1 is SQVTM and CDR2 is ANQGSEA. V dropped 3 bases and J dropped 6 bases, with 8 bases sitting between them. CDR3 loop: CSVEYRNGYTF. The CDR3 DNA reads TGCAGCGTTGAGTACAGGAATGGCTACACCTTC.